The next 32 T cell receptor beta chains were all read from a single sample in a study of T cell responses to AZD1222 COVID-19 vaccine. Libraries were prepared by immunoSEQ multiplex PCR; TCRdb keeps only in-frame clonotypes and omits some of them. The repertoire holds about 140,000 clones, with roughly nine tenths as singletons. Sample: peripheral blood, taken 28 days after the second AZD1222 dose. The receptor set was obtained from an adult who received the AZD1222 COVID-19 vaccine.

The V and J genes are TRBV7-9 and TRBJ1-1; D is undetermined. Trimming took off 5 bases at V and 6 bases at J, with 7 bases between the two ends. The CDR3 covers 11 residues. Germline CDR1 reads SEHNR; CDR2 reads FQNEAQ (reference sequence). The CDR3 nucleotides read TGTGCCAGCAGCCCTCAGGCTGAAGCTTTCTTT. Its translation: CASSPQAEAFF.

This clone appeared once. DNA for the CDR3: TGTGCCAGCAGCCAGGGCCCAGCGGGGAACACCGGGGAGCTGTTTTTT. It yields the protein CASSQGPAGNTGELFF. This chain connects TRBV4-2 to TRBJ2-2; D possibly corresponds to TRBD2 (6 bases). V lost 3 bases, J lost 1 base, and 12 bases lay in between. Per the germline V gene, CDR1 is LGHNA and CDR2 is YNFKEQ. CDR3 length equals 16 residues.

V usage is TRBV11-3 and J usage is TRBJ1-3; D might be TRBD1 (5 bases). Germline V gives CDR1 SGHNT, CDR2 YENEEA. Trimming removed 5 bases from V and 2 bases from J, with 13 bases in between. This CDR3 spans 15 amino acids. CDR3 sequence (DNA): TGTGCCAGCAGCCGAAGCGGGGGGGCTGGAAACACCATATATTTT. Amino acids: CASSRSGGAGNTIYF.

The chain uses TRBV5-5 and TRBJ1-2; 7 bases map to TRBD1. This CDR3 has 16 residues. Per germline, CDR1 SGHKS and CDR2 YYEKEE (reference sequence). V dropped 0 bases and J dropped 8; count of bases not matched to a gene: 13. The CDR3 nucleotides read TGTGCCAGCAGCTTGGCGTCGGTAGGGGGCGCGTCCGGCTACACCTTC. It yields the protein CASSLASVGGASGYTF.

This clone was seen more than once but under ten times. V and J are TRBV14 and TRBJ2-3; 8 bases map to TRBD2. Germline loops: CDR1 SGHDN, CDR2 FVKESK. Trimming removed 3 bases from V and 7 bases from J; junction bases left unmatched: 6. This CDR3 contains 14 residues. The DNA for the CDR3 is TGTGCCAGCAGCCAGCGAGCGGGGGTAAATACGCAGTATTTT. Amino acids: CASSQRAGVNTQYF.

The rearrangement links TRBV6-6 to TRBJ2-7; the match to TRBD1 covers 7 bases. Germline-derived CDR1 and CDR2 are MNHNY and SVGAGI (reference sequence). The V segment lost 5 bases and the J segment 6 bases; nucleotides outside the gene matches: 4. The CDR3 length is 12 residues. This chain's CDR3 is CASSTGQREQYF. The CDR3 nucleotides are TGTGCCAGCAGTACGGGACAGCGCGAGCAGTACTTC.

CDR3 nucleotides: TGTGCCAGCAGCCTAAGCGAGTTGAACACTGAAGCTTTCTTT. Amino acid sequence: CASSLSELNTEAFF. The V and J genes are TRBV7-9 and TRBJ1-1; D is undetermined. The CDR3 is made up of 14 amino acids. Trimming stripped 5 bases from V and 0 bases from J, with 10 bases between. Germline V CDR1 and CDR2: SEHNR, FQNEAQ (reference sequence).

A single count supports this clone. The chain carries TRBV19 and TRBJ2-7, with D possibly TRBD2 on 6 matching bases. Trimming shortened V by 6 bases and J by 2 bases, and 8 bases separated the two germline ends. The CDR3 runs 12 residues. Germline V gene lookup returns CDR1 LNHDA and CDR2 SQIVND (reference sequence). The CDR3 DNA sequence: TGTGCCAGTAGCGGAGGGCCCTACGAGCAGTACTTC. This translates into CASSGGPYEQYF. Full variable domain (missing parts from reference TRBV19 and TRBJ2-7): DGGITQSPKYLFRKEGQNVTLSCEQNLNHDAMYWYRQDPGQGLRLIYYSQIVNDFQKGDIAEGYSVSREKKESFPLTVTSAQKNPTAFYLCASSGGPYEQYFGPGTRLTVT.

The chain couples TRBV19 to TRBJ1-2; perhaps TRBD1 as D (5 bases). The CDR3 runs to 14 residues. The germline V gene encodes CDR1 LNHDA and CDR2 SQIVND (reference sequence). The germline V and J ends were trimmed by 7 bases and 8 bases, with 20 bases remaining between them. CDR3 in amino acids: CASNTVGQLKGYTF. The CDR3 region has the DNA TGTGCCAGTAACACCGTCGGACAACTAAAAGGCTACACCTTC.

CDR3 sequence reads: CASSFNRLTDTQYF. The CDR3 DNA reads TGTGCCAGCAGCTTTAACAGGCTCACAGATACGCAGTATTTT. This chain uses TRBV5-8 with TRBJ2-3; tentatively, D is TRBD1 (5 bases). CDR1 and CDR2 (germline): SGHTS, YDEGEE. CDR3 size: 14 residues. Trimming cost V 2 bases and J 2 bases, with 9 bases left between them.

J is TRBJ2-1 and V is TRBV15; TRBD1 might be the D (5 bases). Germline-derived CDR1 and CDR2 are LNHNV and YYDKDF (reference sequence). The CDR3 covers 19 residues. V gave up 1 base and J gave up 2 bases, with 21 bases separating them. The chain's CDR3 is CATSRVERGWTTAYNEQFF. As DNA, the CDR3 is TGTGCCACCAGCAGAGTGGAAAGGGGTTGGACAACCGCCTACAATGAGCAGTTCTTC.

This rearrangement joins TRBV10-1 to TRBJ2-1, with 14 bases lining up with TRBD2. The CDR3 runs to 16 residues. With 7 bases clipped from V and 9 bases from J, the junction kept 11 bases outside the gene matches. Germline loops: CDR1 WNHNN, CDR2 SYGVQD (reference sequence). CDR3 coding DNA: TGCGCCAGCAACTCCGGGACTAGCGGGGGCCTTGGTGAGCAGTTCTTC. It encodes CASNSGTSGGLGEQFF.

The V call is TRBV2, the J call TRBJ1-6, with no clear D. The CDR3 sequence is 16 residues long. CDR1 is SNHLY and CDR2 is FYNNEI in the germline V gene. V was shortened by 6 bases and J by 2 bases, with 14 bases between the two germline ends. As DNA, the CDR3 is TGTGCCAGCAGCCGGCCGGGGAGGACCTATAATTCACCCCTCCACTTT. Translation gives CASSRPGRTYNSPLHF.

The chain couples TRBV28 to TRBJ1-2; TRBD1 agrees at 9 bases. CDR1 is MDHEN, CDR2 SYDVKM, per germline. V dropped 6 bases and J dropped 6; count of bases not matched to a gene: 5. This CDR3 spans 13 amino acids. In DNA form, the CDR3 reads TGTGCCAGCAGCAAAGGACAGGGGCATGGCTACACCTTC. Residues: CASSKGQGHGYTF.

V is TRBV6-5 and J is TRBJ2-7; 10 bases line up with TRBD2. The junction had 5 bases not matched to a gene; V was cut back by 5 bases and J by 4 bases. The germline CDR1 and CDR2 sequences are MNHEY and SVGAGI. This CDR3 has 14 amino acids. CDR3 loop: CASSSGRASYEQYF. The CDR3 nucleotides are TGTGCCAGCAGTAGCGGGAGGGCCTCTTACGAGCAGTACTTC.

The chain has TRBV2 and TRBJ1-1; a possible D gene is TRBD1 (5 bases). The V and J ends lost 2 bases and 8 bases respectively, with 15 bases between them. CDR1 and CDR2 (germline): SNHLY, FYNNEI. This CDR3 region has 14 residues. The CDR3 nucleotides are TGTGCCAGCAGTGAAATAGGGCAGGGACTAGAAGCTTTCTTT. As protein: CASSEIGQGLEAFF.

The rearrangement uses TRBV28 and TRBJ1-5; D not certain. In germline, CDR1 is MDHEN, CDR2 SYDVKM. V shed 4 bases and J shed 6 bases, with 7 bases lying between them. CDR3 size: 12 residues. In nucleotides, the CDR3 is TGTGCCAGCAGTTCGACGGGTCAGCCCCAGCATTTT. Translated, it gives CASSSTGQPQHF.

The CDR3 DNA sequence: TGTGCCAGCAGCCAGGGACTTTTGAACAATGAGCAGTTCTTC. This translates into CASSQGLLNNEQFF. The chain joins TRBV3-1 (or the pseudogene TRBV3-2) to TRBJ2-1; TRBD2 is a possible D gene (6 bases). CDR1 LGHDT and CDR2 YNNKEL come from the germline V gene (reference sequence). The CDR3 is 14 residues long. V was shortened by 3 bases and J by 5 bases, with 11 bases between the two germline ends.

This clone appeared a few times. CDR3 protein: CASSPGIEKAQYF. CDR3 nucleotides: TGTGCCAGCAGCCCGGGTATAGAGAAGGCGCAGTATTTT. V and J are TRBV3-1 (or the pseudogene TRBV3-2) and TRBJ2-3, with no clear D. V lost 4 bases and J 10 bases, leaving 15 bases between the germline ends. Germline CDR1 is LGHDT and CDR2 is YNNKEL (reference sequence). The CDR3 length is 13 residues.

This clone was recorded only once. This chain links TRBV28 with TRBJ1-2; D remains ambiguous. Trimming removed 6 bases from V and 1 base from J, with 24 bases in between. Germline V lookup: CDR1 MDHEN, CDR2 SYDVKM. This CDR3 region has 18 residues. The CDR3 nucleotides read TGTGCCAGCAGCCCCAGGTTGGGCCTTGCATACGGTAACTATGGCTACACCTTC. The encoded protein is CASSPRLGLAYGNYGYTF.

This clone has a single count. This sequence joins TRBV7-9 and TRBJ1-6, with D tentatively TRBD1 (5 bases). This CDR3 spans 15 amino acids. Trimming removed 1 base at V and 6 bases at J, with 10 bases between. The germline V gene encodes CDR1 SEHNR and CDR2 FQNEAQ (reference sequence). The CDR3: CASSLESGSNSPLHF. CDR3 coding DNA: TGTGCCAGCAGCTTAGAGTCAGGGAGTAATTCACCCCTCCACTTT.

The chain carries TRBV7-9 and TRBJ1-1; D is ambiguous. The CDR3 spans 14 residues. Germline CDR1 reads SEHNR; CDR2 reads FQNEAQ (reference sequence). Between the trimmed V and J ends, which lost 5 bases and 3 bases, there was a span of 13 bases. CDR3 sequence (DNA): TGTGCCAGCAGCCCCACCGGTAGGGACACTGAAGCTTTCTTT. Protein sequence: CASSPTGRDTEAFF.

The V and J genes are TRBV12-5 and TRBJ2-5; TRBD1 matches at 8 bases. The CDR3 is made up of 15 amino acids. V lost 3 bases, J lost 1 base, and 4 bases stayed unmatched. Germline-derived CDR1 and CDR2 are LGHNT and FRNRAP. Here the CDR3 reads CASGLGQGPQETQYF. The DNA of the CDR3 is TGTGCTAGTGGTTTAGGACAGGGACCCCAAGAGACCCAGTACTTC.

The chain's CDR3 is CASSTRAASPLHF. Written as DNA, the CDR3 is TGTGCCAGCAGTACCCGGGCAGCTTCACCCCTCCACTTT. The rearrangement links TRBV2 to TRBJ1-6; D gene unclear. Per germline, CDR1 SNHLY and CDR2 FYNNEI. The CDR3 consists of 13 residues. Trimming left V 5 bases short and J 9 bases short, with 11 bases between. Full variable domain (remainder filled in from reference TRBV2 and TRBJ1-6): EPEVTQTPSHQVTQMGQEVILRCVPISNHLYFYWYRQILGQKVEFLVSFYNNEISEKSEIFDDQFSVERPDGSNFTLKIRSTKLEDSAMYFCASSTRAASPLHFGNGTRLTVT.

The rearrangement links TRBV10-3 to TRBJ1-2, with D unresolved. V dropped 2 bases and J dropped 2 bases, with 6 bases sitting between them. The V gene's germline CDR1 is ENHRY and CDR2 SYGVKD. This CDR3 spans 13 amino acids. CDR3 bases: TGTGCCATCAGTGAGGACCGGAACTATGGCTACACCTTC. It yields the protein CAISEDRNYGYTF.

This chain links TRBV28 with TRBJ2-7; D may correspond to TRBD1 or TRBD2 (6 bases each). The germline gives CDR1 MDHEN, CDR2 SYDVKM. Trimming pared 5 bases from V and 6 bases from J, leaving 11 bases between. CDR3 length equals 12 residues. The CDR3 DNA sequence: TGTGCCAGCAGTCGCGGGACATTCGAGCAGTACTTC. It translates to CASSRGTFEQYF.

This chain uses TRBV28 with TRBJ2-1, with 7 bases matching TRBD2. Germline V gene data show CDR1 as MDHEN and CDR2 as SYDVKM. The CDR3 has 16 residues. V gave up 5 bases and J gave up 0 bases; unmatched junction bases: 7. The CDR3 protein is CASSAASGVSYNEQFF. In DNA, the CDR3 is TGTGCCAGCAGTGCCGCTAGCGGAGTCTCCTACAATGAGCAGTTCTTC. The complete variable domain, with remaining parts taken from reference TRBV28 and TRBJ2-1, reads DVKVTQSSRYLVKRTGEKVFLECVQDMDHENMFWYRQDPGLGLRLIYFSYDVKMKEKGDIPEGYSVSREKKERFSLILESASTNQTSMYLCASSAASGVSYNEQFFGPGTRLTVL.

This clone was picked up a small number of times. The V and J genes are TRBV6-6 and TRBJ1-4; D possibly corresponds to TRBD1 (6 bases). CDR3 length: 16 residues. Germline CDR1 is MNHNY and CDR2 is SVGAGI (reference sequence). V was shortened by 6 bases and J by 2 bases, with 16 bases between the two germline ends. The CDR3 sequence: CASRRSTGTTNEKLFF. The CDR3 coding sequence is TGTGCCAGCAGACGATCAACAGGGACGACTAATGAAAAACTGTTTTTT.

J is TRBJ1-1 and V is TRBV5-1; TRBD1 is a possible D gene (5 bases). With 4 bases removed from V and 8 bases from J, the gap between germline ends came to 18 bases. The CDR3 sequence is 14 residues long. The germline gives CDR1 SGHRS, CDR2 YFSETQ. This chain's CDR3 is CASSLGGVPREAFF. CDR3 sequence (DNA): TGCGCCAGCAGCCTGGGGGGGGTGCCCAGGGAAGCTTTCTTT.

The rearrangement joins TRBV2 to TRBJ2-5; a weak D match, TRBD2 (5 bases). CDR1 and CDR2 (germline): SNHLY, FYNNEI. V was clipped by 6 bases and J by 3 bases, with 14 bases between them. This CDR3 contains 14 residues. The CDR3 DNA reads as TGTGCCAGCAGCCCAGAGGCCGGGGAAGAGACCCAGTACTTC. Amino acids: CASSPEAGEETQYF.

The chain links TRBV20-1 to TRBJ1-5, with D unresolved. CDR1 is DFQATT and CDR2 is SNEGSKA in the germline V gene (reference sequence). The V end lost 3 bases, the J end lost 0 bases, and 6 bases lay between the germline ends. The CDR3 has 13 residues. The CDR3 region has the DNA TGCAGTGCTAGTAGAGATAGCAATCAGCCCCAGCATTTT. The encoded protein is CSASRDSNQPQHF.

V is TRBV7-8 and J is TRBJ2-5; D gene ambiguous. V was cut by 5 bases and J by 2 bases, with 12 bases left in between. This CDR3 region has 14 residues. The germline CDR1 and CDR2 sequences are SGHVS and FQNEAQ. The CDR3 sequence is CASSPRRSQETQYF. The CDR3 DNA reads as TGTGCCAGCAGCCCCCGAAGGAGTCAAGAGACCCAGTACTTC.